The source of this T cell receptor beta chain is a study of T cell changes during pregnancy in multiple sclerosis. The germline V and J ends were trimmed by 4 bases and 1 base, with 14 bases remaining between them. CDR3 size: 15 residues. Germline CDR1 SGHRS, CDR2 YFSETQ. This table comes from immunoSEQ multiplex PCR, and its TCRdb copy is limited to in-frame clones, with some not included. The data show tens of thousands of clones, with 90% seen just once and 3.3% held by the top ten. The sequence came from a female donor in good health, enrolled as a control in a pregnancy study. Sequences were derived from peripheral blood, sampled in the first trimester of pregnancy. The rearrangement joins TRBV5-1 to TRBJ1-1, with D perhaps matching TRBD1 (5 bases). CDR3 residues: CASSPSGGSNTEAFF. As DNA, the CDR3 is TGCGCCAGCAGCCCCTCCGGGGGTTCGAACACTGAAGCTTTCTTT.